This is a list of T cell receptor beta chains from one sample in a study of blood T cell repertoires in COVID-19. Sequencing used immunoSEQ multiplex PCR; TCRdb keeps in-frame clones, though not all of them. The data hold about 320,000 clones, with 88% observed a single time. Input material: peripheral blood. These receptors were collected from a woman between 25 and 40 years old with COVID-19, enrolled during active disease. Each CDR3 is given with its conserved first and last residue. A D gene is named only where the DNA matches it firmly. Part of the rows lack a size; the others show once, few, many or a class for expanded clones.

d_gene	abundance	v_gene	j_gene	CDR3nt	CDR3aa
TRBD1	-	TRBV19	TRBJ1-5	TGTGCCAGTAGGAGACAGGGCCACGCTTCGCCCCAGCATTTT	CASRRQGHASPQHF
-	once	TRBV7-9	TRBJ2-1	TGTGCCAGCAGCCGCCTCGGTAGTTACAATGAGCAGTTCTTC	CASSRLGSYNEQFF
TRBD2	-	TRBV3-1/TRBV3-2	TRBJ2-5	TGTGCCAGCAGCCAAGATGGGCTAGCGGCGGAGACCCAGTACTTC	CASSQDGLAAETQYF
TRBD2	-	TRBV6-5	TRBJ2-1	TGTGCCAGCAGTTACACCGGGACTACCTACAATGAGCAGTTCTTC	CASSYTGTTYNEQFF
TRBD1	-	TRBV5-1	TRBJ1-6	TGCGCCAGCAGCCGGATTGGGCAGGGGGCTTCACCCCTCCACTTT	CASSRIGQGASPLHF
-	-	TRBV23-1	TRBJ1-4	TGCGCCAGCGACAGTTTTGGCTTATGGCTTAATGAAAAACTGTTTTTT	CASDSFGLWLNEKLFF
-	-	TRBV20-1	TRBJ1-6	TGCAGTGCTAGTCCGAGGCCGAATTCACCCCTCCACTTT	CSASPRPNSPLHF
TRBD2	-	TRBV19	TRBJ2-1	TGTGCCAGTAGTATATCCGGGGGGGTGAGCTCCTACAATGAGCAGTTCTTC	CASSISGGVSSYNEQFF
-	-	TRBV11-2	TRBJ1-1	TGTGCCAGCAGCCTTGGAGGGGTTGAAGCTTTCTTT	CASSLGGVEAFF
-	-	TRBV23-1	TRBJ1-5	TGCGCCAGCAGTCCCCCAGGGATCAATCAGCCCCAGCATTTT	CASSPPGINQPQHF
-	once	TRBV28	TRBJ2-5	TGTGCCAGCAATCAGGGTTTGGAGACCCAGTACTTC	CASNQGLETQYF
-	once	TRBV10-3	TRBJ1-1	TGTGCCATCCTCCAGGGCACTGAAGCTTTCTTT	CAILQGTEAFF
-	-	TRBV6-5	TRBJ1-1	TGTGCCAGCAGGGAGATTGTGAACACTGAAGCTTTCTTT	CASREIVNTEAFF
TRBD1	-	TRBV7-4	TRBJ1-5	TGTGCCAGCAGCTTCAGGGGGAGCAATCAGCCCCAGCATTTT	CASSFRGSNQPQHF
TRBD1	-	TRBV24-1	TRBJ1-4	TGTGCCACCAGTGACCCGGGACAGGGGGGTGAAAAACTGTTTTTT	CATSDPGQGGEKLFF
-	-	TRBV10-3	TRBJ2-3	TGTGCCATCAGTGACGTTGAGGATACGCAGTATTTT	CAISDVEDTQYF
TRBD1	once	TRBV19	TRBJ1-2	TGTGCCAGTAGTATAATGCCAGGGGGCTTGTCCGGCTACACCTTC	CASSIMPGGLSGYTF
TRBD2	-	TRBV7-2	TRBJ2-5	TGTGCCAGCAGCTTAGGTGGACTAGCGAGGGGGGGGCAAGAGACCCAGTACTTC	CASSLGGLARGGQETQYF
-	-	TRBV27	TRBJ1-2	TGTGCCAGCAGTCCCAACGCTGGGGCGACTGGCTACACCTTC	CASSPNAGATGYTF
TRBD1	-	TRBV4-3	TRBJ2-7	TGCGCCAGCAGCACCCGTCGGGACAGCTCCTACGAGCAGTACTTC	CASSTRRDSSYEQYF
-	-	TRBV28	TRBJ1-4	TGTGCCAGCAGCCAAACAGCTGCAACTAATGAAAAACTGTTTTTT	CASSQTAATNEKLFF
-	-	TRBV19	TRBJ2-7	TGTGCCAGTGGGGGTTACGGGGGACCCTACGAGCAGTACTTC	CASGGYGGPYEQYF
TRBD1	-	TRBV7-9	TRBJ1-2	TGTGCCAGCAGCTATCACGACAGGGGCTATGGCTACACCTTC	CASSYHDRGYGYTF
TRBD2	-	TRBV15	TRBJ2-7	TGTGCCACCAGCAGAGCGGCTAGCGGGGACTACGAGCAGTACTTC	CATSRAASGDYEQYF
-	-	TRBV2	TRBJ2-3	TGTGCCTACTTCGGGGGAGATACGCAGTATTTT	CAYFGGDTQYF
TRBD1	-	TRBV7-6	TRBJ1-2	TGTGCCATTAAACAGGGGGATGGCTACACCTTC	CAIKQGDGYTF
-	-	TRBV30	TRBJ1-2	TGTGCCTCTAGGGACACGGAGTATGGCTACACCTTC	CASRDTEYGYTF
-	-	TRBV7-9	TRBJ2-3	TGTGCCAGCAGCTTAGCGGTAGGGGGTGAGGAGATAGATACGCAGTATTTT	CASSLAVGGEEIDTQYF
-	once	TRBV19	TRBJ1-3	TGTGCCAGTAGTATCCGAGACTCTGGAAACACCATATATTTT	CASSIRDSGNTIYF
-	once	TRBV7-8	TRBJ2-5	TGTGCCAGCAGCTCAATGCACGGGCAGGGGCAAGAGACCCAGTACTTC	CASSSMHGQGQETQYF
TRBD2	-	TRBV19	TRBJ2-1	TGTGCCAGTAAGCCGACTAGCGGGGGGGACAATGAGCAGTTCTTC	CASKPTSGGDNEQFF
-	-	TRBV19	TRBJ1-2	TGTGCCAGTGGGGGGGCGAACTATGGCTACACCTTC	CASGGANYGYTF
-	-	TRBV4-2	TRBJ1-1	TGTGCCAGCAGCCAAGTGGGGTCCAGGGCCACTGAAGCTTTCTTT	CASSQVGSRATEAFF
-	-	TRBV28	TRBJ1-2	TGTGCCAGCAGTCCTGGACAGTATGGCTACACCTTC	CASSPGQYGYTF
-	-	TRBV18	TRBJ1-4	TGTGCCAGCTCACGACAGGCAACTAATGAAAAACTGTTTTTT	CASSRQATNEKLFF
-	-	TRBV9	TRBJ1-2	TGTGCCAGCAGCACTGACAGCTACTATGGCTACACCTTC	CASSTDSYYGYTF
-	-	TRBV9	TRBJ2-2	TGTGCCAGCAGCTCGGCGAACACCGGGGAGCTGTTTTTT	CASSSANTGELFF
TRBD2	-	TRBV5-1	TRBJ2-7	TGCGCCAGCAGCGCGGCGGGGGGCGGGTACGAGCAGTACTTC	CASSAAGGGYEQYF
TRBD1	-	TRBV4-1	TRBJ1-4	TGCGCCAGCAGCCAGGGACAGCGAGTTAATGAAAAACTGTTTTTT	CASSQGQRVNEKLFF
TRBD1	once	TRBV4-1	TRBJ1-2	TGCGCCAGCAGCCAAGATGACAGGGGGCGAGGAGGCTACACCTTC	CASSQDDRGRGGYTF
TRBD2	once	TRBV5-1	TRBJ2-3	TGCGCCAGCAGTCTCCGCGGGGGTTCAGATACGCAGTATTTT	CASSLRGGSDTQYF
-	-	TRBV5-1	TRBJ2-5	TGCGCCAGCAGCCCTACGGACAGACAAGAGACCCAGTACTTC	CASSPTDRQETQYF
-	-	TRBV9	TRBJ2-5	TGTGCCAGCAGCGTAGTCCCCTTACGGGGAGACCAAGAGACCCAGTACTTC	CASSVVPLRGDQETQYF
TRBD1	-	TRBV6-2/TRBV6-3	TRBJ1-2	TGTGCCAGCAGCCCATACGCGACAGGGGGTGTCTATGGCTACACCTTC	CASSPYATGGVYGYTF
TRBD1	-	TRBV5-1	TRBJ1-2	TGCGCCAGCAGCTCCACGCCCGGGACAGGGCTAGGCTACACCTTC	CASSSTPGTGLGYTF
-	once	TRBV11-3	TRBJ1-1	TGTGCCAGCAGCTTAGGGTCGGGGGTGAACACTGAAGCTTTCTTT	CASSLGSGVNTEAFF
TRBD2	-	TRBV10-2	TRBJ2-1	TGCGCCAGCAGGGTTAACCTCCAGCGGGGGGACTACAATGAGCAGTTCTTC	CASRVNLQRGDYNEQFF
-	-	TRBV19	TRBJ2-5	TGTGCCAGTAGCTGGGGGGATGACGGGGAATGGGAGACCCAGTACTTC	CASSWGDDGEWETQYF
TRBD1	-	TRBV3-1/TRBV3-2	TRBJ1-5	TGTGCCAGCAGCCAAGGGGGACAGCTTAATCAGCCCCAGCATTTT	CASSQGGQLNQPQHF
TRBD1	once	TRBV18	TRBJ2-5	TGTGCCAGCTCACCAGGACAGGGGGGGACCCAGTACTTC	CASSPGQGGTQYF
-	-	TRBV11-2	TRBJ2-1	TGTGCCAGCAGCTTAGTAGGCTCCTACTTGAGGTACAATGAGCAGTTCTTC	CASSLVGSYLRYNEQFF
-	-	TRBV18	TRBJ1-1	TGTGCCAGCTCACCGTCTCCTAACGCTGAAGCTTTCTTT	CASSPSPNAEAFF
-	-	TRBV7-2	TRBJ2-7	TGTGCCAGCAGCCCACCCGGGGTTGTGCGAGAGCAGTACTTC	CASSPPGVVREQYF
-	-	TRBV19	TRBJ2-7	TGTGCCAGTAGTATTGGGGCAGGGGTCTCGGACGAGCAGTACTTC	CASSIGAGVSDEQYF
TRBD1	-	TRBV27	TRBJ1-1	TGTGCCAGCAGTAACCGGGACAGGGGGTTAGCGAACACTGAAGCTTTCTTT	CASSNRDRGLANTEAFF
TRBD1	-	TRBV7-9	TRBJ1-1	TGTGCCAGCAGCTTACTTGACAGGGCTTATGAAGCTTTCTTT	CASSLLDRAYEAFF
TRBD2	once	TRBV5-5	TRBJ2-1	TGTGCCAGCAGTCGCGCCCAAAACGGGGGGGCTGGCTATGAGCAGTTCTTC	CASSRAQNGGAGYEQFF